This T cell receptor (beta chain) was captured in a study of cytomegalovirus exposure and HLA in healthy donors. For this clone: Its antigen is undetermined.

J was trimmed by 10 bases and V by 7 bases; bases with no gene match: 17. The CDR3 contains 15 residues. Germline V gives CDR1 MNHEY, CDR2 SMNVEV (reference sequence). Whole-study findings and limits: In vitro checks showed that a few CMV-associated chains really do target CMV antigens. High specificity and sensitivity for cytomegalovirus status were reported for the classifier. A list of about 180 TCR beta chains associated with cytomegalovirus was given. Many donors carried some public TCRs, although rarity characterized most TCR sequences.

Libraries were prepared by immunoSEQ multiplex PCR; TCRdb keeps only in-frame clonotypes and omits some of them. The profile shows 100,000 or so clones, approximately 94% of them singletons. This clonotype was obtained from a woman under 30 in good health and CMV-seronegative. Sequences were obtained from PBMCs. The V and J genes are TRBV27 and TRBJ1-1; 8 bases are shared with TRBD1. The CDR3 protein is CASTPSSRGLGGAFF. Written as DNA, the CDR3 is TGTGCCAGCACCCCATCGAGCAGGGGGCTAGGCGGAGCTTTCTTT.